This T cell receptor (beta chain) was observed in a study of prognosis after radiotherapy for stage I lung cancer (dated by TCRdb to the early 2020s). Concerning the study at large: Between early 2018 and early 2019, around 19 patients with stage I NSCLC were enrolled in Nanjing, China. Enrolled patients comprised some 15 with newly diagnosed primary stage I lung tumors and four to six with oligometastatic NSCLC after surgical resection of the primary tumor. All patients were regarded as medically inoperable, because of comorbidities in over 10 patients and refusal of surgery in several patients. Ages in the cohort of approximately 13 men and a handful of women ranged from about 50 to 85 years, with a median of 74. On tumor histology, roughly 11 patients had adenocarcinoma and more than 5 had squamous cell carcinoma. Using image-guided IMRT or VMAT, SBRT was delivered in 3 to 5 fractions at a biologically effective dose of at least 100 Gy. SBRT was not combined with any concurrent therapy in any patient. After SBRT, distant metastases developed in about 20% of the 19 patients at a median of 7 months, while the remaining 15 patients had no significant progression. Peripheral blood TCR beta repertoires were profiled in stage I NSCLC patients before and after stereotactic body radiotherapy, and the study then linked these repertoires to distant failure. The study sequenced approximately 40 blood samples from some 19 patients, one before and one after SBRT per patient. The research as a whole found: No determination of tumor specificity was made for expanded TCR clones. Differences by metastasis status were reportedly seen in TRBV and TRBJ usage frequencies, involving two V genes at baseline and, after SBRT, eight to ten V genes and two J genes. All reported P values were unadjusted for multiple comparisons. Post-SBRT Shannon entropy and its change from baseline were lower in patients who developed distant metastases; baseline Shannon entropy was not associated with metastases. Unique TCR clone counts fell after SBRT (median approximately 9,900 before versus approximately 6,300 after; Wilcoxon paired P=0.011). The study was limited by its small cohort and short follow-up, and the findings require independent validation.

A history of other malignancies or of prior chemotherapy or radiotherapy was absent in all patients, and node-negative disease was shown on CT and PET/CT in all patients. At each of the two time points, six milliliters of peripheral venous blood were collected into EDTA tubes. Ficoll-Paque Plus density-gradient centrifugation was used to isolate PBMCs. Right after collection, samples were kept at -80 degrees C until analysis. As regards this clonotype: Its specific antigen is unknown. Base qualities are not provided; no much larger clone lies one nucleotide away.

CDR1 and CDR2, looked up from the germline V gene, are MRHNA and SNTAGT. The V end loses 4 bases and the J end loses 4 bases, and a stretch of 13 bases separates them. The CDR3 runs 14 amino acids, cysteine and phenylalanine included. The only DNA kept is the CDR3, 42 bases in frame from the first base. Two rounds of multiplex PCR on genomic DNA were used to amplify the TCR beta CDR3 region. In the first round of PCR, primers specific to each TRBV and TRBJ gene were used, and the primer sequences are filed in Chinese patent CN105087789A. Universal primers were used in the second round of PCR. The Roche High Pure PCR Template Preparation Kit was used to extract genomic DNA from frozen PBMCs. An Illumina HiSeq 3000 was used to sequence the libraries paired-end with 151 bp reads. As for how the authors treated the data: CutAdapt was used to discard raw reads that did not contain the multiplex PCR primer sequences. PEAR was used to merge high-quality paired reads into contigs. By alignment to reference sequences, MiXCR assigned TRB V, D and J gene segments to each contig. To remove sequencing errors, CDR3 sequences were clustered according to base quality and sequence similarity. Diversity was measured as Shannon entropy normalized by the natural log of productive TCR sequence number. One minus Shannon entropy divided by the natural log of the number of unique clonotypes was used as the definition of clonality. The Youden index of ROC curves was used to select progression-free survival cut-offs for repertoire metrics, and analyses were performed in R 3.5.3. The public reads were reanalyzed by TCRdb: fastp trimming at Q25, MiXCR alignment, in-frame beta chains only. Entries are consolidated by CDR3 protein sequence, retaining the most common genes and DNA. These V and J calls are TCRdb output, not the study's own analysis. The sample has roughly 13,000 distinct CDR3 sequences on record, around half of them singletons. The top ten clones comprise about 38% of the sample.

This TCR came from a donor older than 45 with non-small cell lung cancer. The material was PBMCs, obtained before or after stereotactic body radiation therapy (not recorded which). The V and J genes are TRBV6-4 and TRBJ1-1, with TRBD1 perhaps the D gene, on 6 matching bases. The bases are TGTGCCAGCAGTGCCCGGGGGCGTGGCACTGAAGCTTTCTTT. It translates as CASSARGRGTEAFF.